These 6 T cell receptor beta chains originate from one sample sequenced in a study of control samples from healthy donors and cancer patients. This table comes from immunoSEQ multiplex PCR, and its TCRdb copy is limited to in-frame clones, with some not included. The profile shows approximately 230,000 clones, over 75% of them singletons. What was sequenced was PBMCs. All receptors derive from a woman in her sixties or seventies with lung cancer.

The CDR3 region is CASSGLPGWTVDYGYTF. Written as DNA, the CDR3 is TGTGCCAGCAGTGGTCTGCCGGGCTGGACGGTTGACTATGGCTACACCTTC. The chain recombines TRBV2 with TRBJ1-2, with no clear D. CDR1 and CDR2 (germline): SNHLY, FYNNEI. The length of the CDR3 is 17 residues. Trimming stripped 4 bases from V and 3 bases from J, with 21 bases between.

The CDR3, as DNA: TGCAGCGTTGGGACAGCTCAAGAGACCCAGTACTTC. It codes for CSVGTAQETQYF. The chain combines TRBV29-1 with TRBJ2-5; TRBD1 might be the D (6 bases). With 4 bases removed from V and 2 bases from J, the gap between germline ends came to 8 bases. Germline V CDR1 and CDR2: SQVTM, ANQGSEA. The CDR3 contains 12 residues.

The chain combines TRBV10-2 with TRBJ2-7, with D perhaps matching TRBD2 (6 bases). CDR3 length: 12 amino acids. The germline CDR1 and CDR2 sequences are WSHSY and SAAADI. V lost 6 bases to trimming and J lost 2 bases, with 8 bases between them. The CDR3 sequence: CASSSSAYEQYF. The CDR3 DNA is TGCGCCAGCAGCTCTAGCGCCTACGAGCAGTACTTC.

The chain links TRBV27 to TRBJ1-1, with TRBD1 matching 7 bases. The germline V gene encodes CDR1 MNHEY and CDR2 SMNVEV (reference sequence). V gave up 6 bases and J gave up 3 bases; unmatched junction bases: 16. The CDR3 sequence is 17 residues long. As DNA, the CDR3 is TGTGCCAGCAGATCGACTCCGGGGAGGGGGCAGGACACTGAAGCTTTCTTT. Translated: CASRSTPGRGQDTEAFF.

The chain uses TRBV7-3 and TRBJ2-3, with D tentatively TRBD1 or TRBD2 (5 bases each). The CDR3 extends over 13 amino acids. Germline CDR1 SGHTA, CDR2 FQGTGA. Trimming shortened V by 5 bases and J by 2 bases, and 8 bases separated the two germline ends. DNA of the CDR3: TGTGCCAGCAGCCGGGACGTCACAGATACGCAGTATTTT. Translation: CASSRDVTDTQYF. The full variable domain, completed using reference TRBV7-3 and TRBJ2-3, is GAGVSQTPSNKVTEKGKYVELRCDPISGHTALYWYRQSLGQGPEFLIYFQGTGAADDSGLPNDRFFAVRPEGSVSTLKIQRTERGDSAVYLCASSRDVTDTQYFGPGTRLTVL.

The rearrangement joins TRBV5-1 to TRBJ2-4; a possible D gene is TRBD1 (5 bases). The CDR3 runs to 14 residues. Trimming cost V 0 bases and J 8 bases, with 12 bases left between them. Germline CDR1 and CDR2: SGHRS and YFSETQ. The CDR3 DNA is TGCGCCAGCAGCTTGGCGCAGGGAACGGACATTCAGTACTTC. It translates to CASSLAQGTDIQYF.